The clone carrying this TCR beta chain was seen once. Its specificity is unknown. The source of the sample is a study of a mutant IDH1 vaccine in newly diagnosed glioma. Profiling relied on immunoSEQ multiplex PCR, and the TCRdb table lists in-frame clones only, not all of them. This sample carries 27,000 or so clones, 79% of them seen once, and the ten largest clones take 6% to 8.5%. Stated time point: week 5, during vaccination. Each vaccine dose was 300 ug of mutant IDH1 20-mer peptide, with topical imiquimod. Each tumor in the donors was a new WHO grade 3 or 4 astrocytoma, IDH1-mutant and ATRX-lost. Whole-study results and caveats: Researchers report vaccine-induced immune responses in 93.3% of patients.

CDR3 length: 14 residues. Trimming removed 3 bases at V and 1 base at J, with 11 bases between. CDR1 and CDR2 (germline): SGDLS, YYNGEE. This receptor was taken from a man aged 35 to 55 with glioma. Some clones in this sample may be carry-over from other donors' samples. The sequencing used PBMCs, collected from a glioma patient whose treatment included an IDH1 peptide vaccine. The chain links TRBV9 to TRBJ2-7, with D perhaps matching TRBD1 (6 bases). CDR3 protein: CASSARQDSYEQYF. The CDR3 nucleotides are TGTGCCAGCAGCGCAAGACAGGATTCCTACGAGCAGTACTTC.